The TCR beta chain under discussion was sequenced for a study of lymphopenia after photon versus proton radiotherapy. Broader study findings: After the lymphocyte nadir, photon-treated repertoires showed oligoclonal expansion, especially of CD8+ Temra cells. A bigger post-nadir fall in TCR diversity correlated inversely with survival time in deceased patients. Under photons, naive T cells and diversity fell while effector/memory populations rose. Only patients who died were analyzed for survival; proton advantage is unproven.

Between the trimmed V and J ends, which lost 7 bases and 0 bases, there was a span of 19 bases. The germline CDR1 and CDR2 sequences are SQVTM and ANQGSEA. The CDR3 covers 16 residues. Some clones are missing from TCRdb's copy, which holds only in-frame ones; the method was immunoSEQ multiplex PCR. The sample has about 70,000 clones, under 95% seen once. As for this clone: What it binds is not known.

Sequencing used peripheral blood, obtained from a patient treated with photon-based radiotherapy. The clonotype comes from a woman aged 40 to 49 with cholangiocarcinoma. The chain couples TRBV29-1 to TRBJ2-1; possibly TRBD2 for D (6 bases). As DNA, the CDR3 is TGCAGCGCCTCGGGGCGGGGCACGAGCTCCTACAATGAGCAGTTCTTC. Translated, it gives CSASGRGTSSYNEQFF.